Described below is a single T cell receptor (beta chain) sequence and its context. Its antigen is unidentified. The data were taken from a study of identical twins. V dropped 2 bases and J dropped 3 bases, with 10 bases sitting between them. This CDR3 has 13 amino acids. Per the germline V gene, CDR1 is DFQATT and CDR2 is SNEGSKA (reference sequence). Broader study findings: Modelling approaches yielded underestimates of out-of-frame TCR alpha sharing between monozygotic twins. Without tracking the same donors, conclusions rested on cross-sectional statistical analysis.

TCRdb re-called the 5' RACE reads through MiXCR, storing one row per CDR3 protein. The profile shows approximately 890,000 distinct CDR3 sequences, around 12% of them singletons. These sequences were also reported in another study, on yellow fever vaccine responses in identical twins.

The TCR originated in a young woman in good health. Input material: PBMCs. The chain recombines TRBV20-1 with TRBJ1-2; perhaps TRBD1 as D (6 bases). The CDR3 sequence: CSARFPGDYGYTF. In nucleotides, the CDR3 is TGCAGTGCTAGATTTCCAGGGGACTATGGCTACACCTTC.